Sequencing of this T cell receptor (beta chain) was carried out in a study of vaccination effects on CD4 cells after COVID-19. The wider study: Post-vaccine sampling occurred a median 72 days after the second dose.

This clone is a singleton in its sample. Its antigen is as yet unknown. Deletions cut 5 bases from V and 0 bases from J, with 14 bases between. The germline CDR1 and CDR2 sequences are SGHAT and FQNNGV. The CDR3 has 16 residues. ViraFEST assay sequencing came after antigen-specific CD4+ T cells were expanded with viral peptide pools. CD4+ T cells were isolated after roughly nine days of culture. Each participant was given two doses of one vaccine (BNT162b2 or mRNA-1273). Measured with immunoSEQ multiplex PCR; TCRdb has only the in-frame clones, and not every one. Of about 32,000 clones listed, approximately 75% are singletons. The study's findings and limits: Long after vaccination, the clones induced by infection and by vaccine shrank markedly in size.

This TCR came from a human donor who received a COVID-19 vaccine. The specimen was CD4+ T cells from PBMCs cultured with HCoV-229E spike peptides, collected after COVID-19 vaccination. The chain employs TRBV11-2 and TRBJ2-1, with a tentative D call TRBD2 (6 bases). CDR3: CASSVVAGSSYNEQFF. The CDR3 coding sequence is TGTGCCAGCAGCGTCGTCGCCGGGAGCTCCTACAATGAGCAGTTCTTC. Using reference TRBV11-2 and TRBJ2-1 for the parts outside the CDR3, the full variable domain is EAGVAQSPRYKIIEKRQSVAFWCNPISGHATLYWYQQILGQGPKLLIQFQNNGVVDDSQLPKDRFSAERLKGVDSTLKIQPAKLEDSAVYLCASSVVAGSSYNEQFFGPGTRLTVL.